This passage covers 9 T cell receptor beta chains from one sample sequenced in a study of T cell repertoires in cytomegalovirus infection (dated by TCRdb to the late 2010s). Sequencer: Illumina HiSeq 1500. TCRdb redid the processing of the public reads, applying fastp at Q25 and MiXCR, and retained in-frame beta chains. CDR3 protein duplicates are merged, each entry listing the most common genes and DNA. This sample comprises about 400,000 distinct CDR3 sequences, approximately 18% of them detected only once. The ten largest clonotypes hold about 10% of the sample. Sequenced material: PBMCs. The receptors stem from a human donor in good health (CMV status not recorded). Some clones in this sample may be carry-over from other donors' samples.

This clonotype showed up just a few times. V is TRBV15 and J is TRBJ2-1, with 11 positions matching TRBD2. Unmatched junction bases numbered 3, after V lost 0 bases and J lost 8 bases. The CDR3 spans 15 residues. CDR1 LNHNV and CDR2 YYDKDF come from the germline V gene (reference sequence). The CDR3: CATSRDTSGSDEQFF. CDR3 in DNA: TGTGCCACCAGCAGAGATACTAGCGGGAGCGATGAGCAGTTCTTC.

This chain links TRBV28 with TRBJ1-2; TRBD1 agrees at 8 bases. CDR3 length: 17 residues. V gave up 5 bases and J gave up 4 bases; unmatched junction bases: 15. Germline V CDR1 and CDR2: MDHEN, SYDVKM. CDR3: CASSLLDRDLSAYGYTF. The DNA for the CDR3 is TGTGCCAGCAGTCTTTTGGACAGGGATTTAAGCGCCTATGGCTACACCTTC.

The V gene is TRBV4-1, the J gene TRBJ2-2, with D unresolved. CDR1 and CDR2 (germline): MGHRA, YSYEKL. The CDR3 loop spans 14 amino acids. Trimming stripped 4 bases from V and 4 bases from J, with 10 bases between. The CDR3 loop reads CASSPNDVTGELFF. The CDR3 DNA sequence: TGCGCCAGCAGCCCGAATGATGTCACCGGGGAGCTGTTTTTT.

The chain carries TRBV7-8 and TRBJ2-5, with D unclear. The germline V gene encodes CDR1 SGHVS and CDR2 FQNEAQ. The CDR3 is made up of 15 amino acids. V was clipped by 5 bases and J by 3 bases, with 16 bases between them. The CDR3 sequence is CASSTWVGPKETQYF. In DNA, the CDR3 is TGTGCCAGCAGCACATGGGTTGGGCCCAAAGAGACCCAGTACTTC.

At least ten counts were recorded for this clonotype. The genes are TRBV7-6 and TRBJ2-3, with no clear D. The germline V gene has CDR1 SGHVS and CDR2 FNYEAQ. Deletions cut 4 bases from V and 0 bases from J, with 11 bases between. CDR3 length: 15 amino acids. The CDR3 DNA reads as TGTGCCAGCAGCTACTTATCGGCGAGCACAGATACGCAGTATTTT. This sequence encodes CASSYLSASTDTQYF.

This clonotype was observed a handful of times. The chain uses TRBV7-6 and TRBJ1-1; D gene unclear. The CDR3 totals 13 residues. V was shortened by 3 bases and J by 4 bases, with 9 bases between the two germline ends. Germline loops: CDR1 SGHVS, CDR2 FNYEAQ. CDR3 region: CASSFFAATEAFF. The CDR3 DNA reads as TGTGCCAGCAGCTTCTTCGCGGCCACTGAAGCTTTCTTT.

The CDR3: CASSWYEASGTEAFF. CDR3 coding DNA: TGTGCCAGCAGTTGGTACGAGGCTTCGGGCACTGAAGCTTTCTTT. J is TRBJ1-1 and V is TRBV6-2 or TRBV6-3; no definite D call. Trimming stripped 4 bases from V and 4 bases from J, with 16 bases between. CDR1 and CDR2 (germline): MNHEY, SVGEGT. The CDR3 is made up of 15 amino acids.

This clonotype was observed many times. The chain joins TRBV7-2 to TRBJ2-4, with a tentative D call TRBD1 (5 bases). This CDR3 region has 15 residues. Germline CDR1 SGHTA, CDR2 FQGNSA. Deletions cut 1 base from V and 8 bases from J, with 15 bases between. In DNA form, the CDR3 reads TGTGCCAGCAGCTTAGATGGAAGGACATGGGACATTCAGTACTTC. Its protein product is CASSLDGRTWDIQYF.

Sample share makes this clonotype medium-sized. The chain combines TRBV7-2 with TRBJ2-3; D is possibly TRBD1 (5 bases). The CDR3 extends over 16 amino acids. The germline gives CDR1 SGHTA, CDR2 FQGNSA. V was shortened by 5 bases and J by 4 bases, with 19 bases between the two germline ends. CDR3 nucleotide sequence: TGTGCCAGCAGCCAGTACGGGTTGGGGCAAGCAGATACGCAGTATTTT. Protein: CASSQYGLGQADTQYF.